The entry below gives a single T cell receptor (beta chain) sequence along with its context. Its binding antigen is unknown. No per-base quality is available; no much larger clone lies one base away. The data derive from a study of T cell responses to AZD1222 COVID-19 vaccine (dated by TCRdb to the early 2020s). In the study overall: Because spike-specific TCR depth and breadth did not differ between the two schedules, AZD1222 recipients who got a second dose at roughly 4 weeks were pooled with those who got a second dose at roughly 12 weeks. TCR sequencing covered more than 230 trial participants: 200 to 220 given two doses of AZD1222 and 26 given two doses of MenACWY control vaccine. Trial participants were enrolled into age subgroups of 18-55, 56-69 and 70-plus years, which contained around 150, 29 and 61 TCR-sequenced participants, respectively. Paper-wide results and their limitations: Only a handful of AZD1222 recipients were SARS-CoV-2 seropositive at baseline, limiting conclusions about previously exposed vaccinees. Because no samples from the day 14 peak response were available, repertoires could be characterized only after the peak T cell response. Participants were mostly white British, with more females than males. The authors suggested clonal diversity may have been underestimated. The 56-69-year group was small, and its depth increase did not reach significance, likely because of low power. A significant rise in spike-specific TCR breadth and depth was observed after two AZD1222 doses relative to day 0 and relative to MenACWY recipients. Vaccine-associated CD4 TCRs spanned the whole spike protein, with dominant responses in regions 160-218 and 743-854. Epitopes outside the regions mutated in the B.1.351 and B.1.1.7 variants were reportedly recognized by nearly half of the unique spike-specific TCRs.

The CDR3 regions of human TCRbeta chains were analyzed by immunosequencing. The study's processing was this. TCRs in the repertoires were compared against a reference library of SARS-CoV-2-specific TCRs that had been generated with the MIRA antigen-specificity platform. Breadth meant the fraction of unique TCRs that were SARS-CoV-2-associated, whereas depth meant the fraction of total T cells that were SARS-CoV-2-associated. Using the MIRA data, every spike-specific TCR was mapped to the spike region that the TCR reacted to and assigned to either a CD4 or a CD8 class. Log10-transformed breadth and depth values were compared by one-way ANOVA with Sidak's multiple comparisons tests. The immuneACCESS repertoire file appears here via TCRdb, limited to in-frame rearrangements. These files lack a portion of the clones; in checked studies, under half of the deficit traces to unresolved V genes, and the cause of the others is not known. The V and J calls and clone size were taken over from that table, and D and trimming were inferred from the DNA. This sample gives around 120,000 clones in total; more than 85% of them show up just once. The ten top clones hold around 7% of the sample.

V loses 5 bases at its end and J loses 4 bases; junction bases beyond the gene matches: 15. The CDR3, from cysteine to phenylalanine, totals 18 residues. Only CDR3 DNA remains: 54 bases, in frame from the first base. CDR1 SGHVS and CDR2 FQNEAQ were looked up in the germline V gene. The time point label corresponds to: baseline before first vaccination. The vaccinee samples were drawn from two UK trials, COV001 and COV002, one of which was a single-blind randomized controlled phase 2/3 trial testing AZD1222 (ChAdOx1 nCoV-19) in healthy adults. Trial participant PBMC samples were collected at day 0 and day 28 after the second dose for TCRbeta chain sequencing.

The specimen was peripheral blood, collected on day 0 of AZD1222 vaccination. The TCR was taken from an adult in good health. This chain joins TRBV7-8 to TRBJ1-5; TRBD1 fits 9 bases in the junction. This receptor has the CDR3 CASSHTSGQGSSNQPQHF. The DNA sequence reads TGTGCCAGCAGCCATACCTCGGGACAGGGAAGTTCGAATCAGCCCCAGCATTTT.